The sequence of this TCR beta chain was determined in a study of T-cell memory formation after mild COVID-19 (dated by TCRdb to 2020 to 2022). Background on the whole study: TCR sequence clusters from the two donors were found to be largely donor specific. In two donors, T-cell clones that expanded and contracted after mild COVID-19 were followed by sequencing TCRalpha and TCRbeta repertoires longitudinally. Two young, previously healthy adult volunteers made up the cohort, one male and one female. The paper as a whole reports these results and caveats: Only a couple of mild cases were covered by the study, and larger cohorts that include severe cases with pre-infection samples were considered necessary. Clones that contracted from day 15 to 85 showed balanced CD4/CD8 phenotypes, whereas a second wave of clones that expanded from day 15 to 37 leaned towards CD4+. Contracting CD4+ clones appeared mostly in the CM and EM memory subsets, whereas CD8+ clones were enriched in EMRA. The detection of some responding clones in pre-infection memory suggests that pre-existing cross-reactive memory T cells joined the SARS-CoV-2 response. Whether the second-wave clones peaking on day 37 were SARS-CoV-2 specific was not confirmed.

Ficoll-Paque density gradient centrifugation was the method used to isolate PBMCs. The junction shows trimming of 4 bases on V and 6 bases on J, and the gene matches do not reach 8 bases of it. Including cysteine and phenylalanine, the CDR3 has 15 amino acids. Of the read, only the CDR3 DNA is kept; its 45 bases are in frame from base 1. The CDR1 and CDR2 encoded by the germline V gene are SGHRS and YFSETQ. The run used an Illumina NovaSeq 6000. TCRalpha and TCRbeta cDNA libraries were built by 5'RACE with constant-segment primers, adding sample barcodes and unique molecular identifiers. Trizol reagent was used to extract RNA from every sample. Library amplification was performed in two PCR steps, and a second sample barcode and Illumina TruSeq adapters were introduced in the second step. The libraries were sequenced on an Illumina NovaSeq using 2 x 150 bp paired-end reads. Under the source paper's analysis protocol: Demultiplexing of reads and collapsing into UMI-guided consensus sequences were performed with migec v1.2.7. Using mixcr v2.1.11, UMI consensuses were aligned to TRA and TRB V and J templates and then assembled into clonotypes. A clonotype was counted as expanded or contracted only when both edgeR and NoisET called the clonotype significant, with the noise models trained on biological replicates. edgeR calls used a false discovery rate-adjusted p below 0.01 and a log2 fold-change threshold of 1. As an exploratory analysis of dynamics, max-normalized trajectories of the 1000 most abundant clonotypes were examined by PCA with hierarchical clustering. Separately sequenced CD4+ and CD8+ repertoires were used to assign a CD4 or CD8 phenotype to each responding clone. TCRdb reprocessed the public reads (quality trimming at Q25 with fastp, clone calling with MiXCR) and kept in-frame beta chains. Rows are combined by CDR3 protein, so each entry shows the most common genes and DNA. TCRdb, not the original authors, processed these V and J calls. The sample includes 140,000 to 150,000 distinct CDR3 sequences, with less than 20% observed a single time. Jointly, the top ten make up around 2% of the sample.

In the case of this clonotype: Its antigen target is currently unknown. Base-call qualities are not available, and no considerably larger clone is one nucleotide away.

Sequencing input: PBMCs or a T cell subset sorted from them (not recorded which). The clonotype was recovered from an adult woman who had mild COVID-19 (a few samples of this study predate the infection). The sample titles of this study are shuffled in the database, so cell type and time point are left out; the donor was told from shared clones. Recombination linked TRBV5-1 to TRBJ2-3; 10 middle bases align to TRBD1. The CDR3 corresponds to CASSIDRGHVDTQYF. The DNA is TGCGCCAGCAGCATTGACAGGGGGCATGTCGATACGCAGTATTTT.